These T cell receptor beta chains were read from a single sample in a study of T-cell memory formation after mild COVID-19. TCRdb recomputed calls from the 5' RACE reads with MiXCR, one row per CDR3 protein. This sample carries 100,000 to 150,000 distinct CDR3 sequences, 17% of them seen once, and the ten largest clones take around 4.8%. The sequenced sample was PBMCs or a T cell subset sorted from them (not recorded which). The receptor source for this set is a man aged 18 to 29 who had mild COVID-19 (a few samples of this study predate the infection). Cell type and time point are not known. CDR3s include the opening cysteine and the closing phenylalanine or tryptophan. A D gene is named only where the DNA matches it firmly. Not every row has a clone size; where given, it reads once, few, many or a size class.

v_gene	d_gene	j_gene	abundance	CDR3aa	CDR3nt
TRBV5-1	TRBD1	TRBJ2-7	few	CASSVTGEWSYEQYF	TGCGCCAGCAGCGTGACAGGGGAGTGGTCCTACGAGCAGTACTTC
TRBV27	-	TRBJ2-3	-	CASSLNGLLGADTQYF	TGTGCCAGCAGTTTAAATGGGCTTTTGGGCGCAGATACGCAGTATTTT
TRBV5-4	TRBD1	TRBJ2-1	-	CASSEGQGYNEQFF	TGTGCCAGCAGCGAGGGACAGGGCTACAATGAGCAGTTCTTC
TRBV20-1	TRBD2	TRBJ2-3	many	CRPGAGDTDTQYF	TGCAGGCCAGGAGCGGGGGACACAGATACGCAGTATTTT
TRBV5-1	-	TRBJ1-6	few	CASSPQGYNSPLHF	TGCGCCAGCAGCCCTCAGGGGTATAATTCACCCCTCCACTTT
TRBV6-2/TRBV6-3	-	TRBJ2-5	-	CASSYPSETQYF	TGTGCCAGCAGTTACCCCTCGGAGACCCAGTACTTC
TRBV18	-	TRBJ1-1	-	CASSPEDSNTEAFF	TGTGCCAGCTCACCAGAGGATTCGAACACTGAAGCTTTCTTT
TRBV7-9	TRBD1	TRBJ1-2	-	CASSPDRSYGYTF	TGTGCCAGCAGCCCGGACAGGTCCTATGGCTACACCTTC
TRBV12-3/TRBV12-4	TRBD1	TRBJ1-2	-	CASSASGRGRTYGYTF	TGTGCCAGCAGTGCCTCGGGCAGGGGGCGTACCTATGGCTACACCTTC
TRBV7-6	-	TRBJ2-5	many	CASSLDPETQYF	TGTGCCAGCAGCTTAGATCCGGAGACCCAGTACTTC
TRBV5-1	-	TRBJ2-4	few	CASSLGGGSGDIQYF	TGCGCCAGCAGCTTGGGCGGGGGCTCAGGGGACATTCAGTACTTC